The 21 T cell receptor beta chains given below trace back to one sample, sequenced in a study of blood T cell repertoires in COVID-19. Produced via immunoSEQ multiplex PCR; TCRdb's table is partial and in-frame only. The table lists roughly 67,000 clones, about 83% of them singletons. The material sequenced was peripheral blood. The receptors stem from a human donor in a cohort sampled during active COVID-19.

CDR3 in DNA: TGTGCCAGCAGCTTAGTTGGAGACTCTGGAAACACCATATATTTT. It yields the protein CASSLVGDSGNTIYF. J is TRBJ1-3 and V is TRBV7-9; no clear D. V was shortened by 1 base and J by 0 bases, with 7 bases between the two germline ends. The CDR3 spans 15 residues. Germline CDR1 and CDR2: SEHNR and FQNEAQ (reference sequence).

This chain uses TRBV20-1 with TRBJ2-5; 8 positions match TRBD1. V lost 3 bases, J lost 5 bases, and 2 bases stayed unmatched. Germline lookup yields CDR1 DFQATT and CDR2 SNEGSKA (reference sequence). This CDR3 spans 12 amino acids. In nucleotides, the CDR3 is TGCAGTGCTAGTAACAGGGGGGAGACCCAGTACTTC. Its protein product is CSASNRGETQYF.

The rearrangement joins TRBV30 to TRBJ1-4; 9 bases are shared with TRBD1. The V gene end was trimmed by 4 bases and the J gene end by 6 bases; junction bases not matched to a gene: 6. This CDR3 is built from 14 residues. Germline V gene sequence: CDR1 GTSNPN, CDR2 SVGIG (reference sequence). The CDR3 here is CAWTPGQGDEKLFF. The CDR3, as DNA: TGTGCCTGGACACCGGGACAGGGTGATGAAAAACTGTTTTTT.

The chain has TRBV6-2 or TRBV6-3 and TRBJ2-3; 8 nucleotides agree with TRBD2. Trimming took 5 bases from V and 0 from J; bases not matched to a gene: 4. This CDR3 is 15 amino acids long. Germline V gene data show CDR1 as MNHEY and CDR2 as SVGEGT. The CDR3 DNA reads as TGTGCCAGCAGTCCAAGCGGGAGCAGCACAGATACGCAGTATTTT. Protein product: CASSPSGSSTDTQYF.

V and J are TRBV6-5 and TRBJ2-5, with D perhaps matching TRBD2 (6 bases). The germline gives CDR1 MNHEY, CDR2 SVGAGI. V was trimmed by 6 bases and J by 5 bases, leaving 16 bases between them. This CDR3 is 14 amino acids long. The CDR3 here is CASSDPGREETQYF. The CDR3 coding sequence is TGTGCCAGCAGCGACCCAGGACGGGAGGAGACCCAGTACTTC.

This CDR3 is CASSQERSGGGRINSGYEQYF. CDR3 in DNA: TGCGCCAGCAGCCAAGAGCGGTCTGGCGGGGGCCGTATTAATAGCGGTTACGAGCAGTACTTC. The chain couples TRBV4-3 to TRBJ2-7; D might be TRBD2 (7 bases). V lost 0 bases and J lost 4, with 31 bases in between. CDR1 is LGHNA, CDR2 YSLEER, per germline. This CDR3 comprises 21 residues.

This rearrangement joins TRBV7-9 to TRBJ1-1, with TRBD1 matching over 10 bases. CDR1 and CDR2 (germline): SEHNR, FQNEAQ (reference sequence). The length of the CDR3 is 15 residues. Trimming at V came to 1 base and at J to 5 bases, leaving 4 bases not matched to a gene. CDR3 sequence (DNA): TGTGCCAGCAGCTTAGACGGGACAGGGGTGACTGAAGCTTTCTTT. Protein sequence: CASSLDGTGVTEAFF.

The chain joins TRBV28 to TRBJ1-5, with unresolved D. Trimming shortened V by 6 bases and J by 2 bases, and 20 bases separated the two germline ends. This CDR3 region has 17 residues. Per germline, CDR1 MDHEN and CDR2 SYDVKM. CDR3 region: CASRGRYPLGGNQPQHF. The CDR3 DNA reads TGTGCCAGCAGAGGGAGGTATCCCCTTGGTGGCAATCAGCCCCAGCATTTT.

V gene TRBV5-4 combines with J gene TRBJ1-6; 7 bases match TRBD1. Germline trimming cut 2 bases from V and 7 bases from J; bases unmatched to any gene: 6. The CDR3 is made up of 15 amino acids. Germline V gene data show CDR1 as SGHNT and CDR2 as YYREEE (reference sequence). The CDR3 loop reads CASSFLDRDNSPLHF. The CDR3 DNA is TGTGCCAGCAGCTTCCTAGACAGGGACAATTCACCCCTCCACTTT. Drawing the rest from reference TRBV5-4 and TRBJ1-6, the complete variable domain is ETGVTQSPTHLIKTRGQQVTLRCSSQSGHNTVSWYQQALGQGPQFIFQYYREEENGRGNFPPRFSGLQFPNYSSELNVNALELDDSALYLCASSFLDRDNSPLHFGNGTRLTVT.

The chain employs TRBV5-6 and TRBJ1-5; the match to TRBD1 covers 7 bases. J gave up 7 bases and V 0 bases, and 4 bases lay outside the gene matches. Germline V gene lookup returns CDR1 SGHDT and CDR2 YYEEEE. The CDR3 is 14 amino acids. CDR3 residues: CASSLGGGRQPQHF. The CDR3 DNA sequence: TGTGCCAGCAGCTTGGGAGGGGGCAGACAGCCCCAGCATTTT.

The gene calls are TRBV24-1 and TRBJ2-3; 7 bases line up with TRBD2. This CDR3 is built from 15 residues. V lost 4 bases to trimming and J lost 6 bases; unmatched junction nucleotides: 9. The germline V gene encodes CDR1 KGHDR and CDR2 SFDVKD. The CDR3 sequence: CATSESGGPQDTQYF. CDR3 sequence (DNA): TGTGCCACCAGTGAGTCGGGAGGACCCCAGGATACGCAGTATTTT.

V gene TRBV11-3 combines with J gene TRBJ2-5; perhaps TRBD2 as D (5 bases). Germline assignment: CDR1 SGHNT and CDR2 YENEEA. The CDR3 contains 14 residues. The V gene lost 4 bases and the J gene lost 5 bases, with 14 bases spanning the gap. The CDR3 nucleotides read TGTGCCAGCAGCTCGCCGGGTAGAGGGGAGACCCAGTACTTC. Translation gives CASSSPGRGETQYF.

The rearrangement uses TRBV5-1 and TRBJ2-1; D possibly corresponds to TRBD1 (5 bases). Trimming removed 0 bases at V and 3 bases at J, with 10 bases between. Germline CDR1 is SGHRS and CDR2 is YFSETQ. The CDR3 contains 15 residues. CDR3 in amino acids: CASSLGLGDYNEQFF. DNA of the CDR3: TGCGCCAGCAGCTTGGGGCTAGGGGACTACAATGAGCAGTTCTTC.

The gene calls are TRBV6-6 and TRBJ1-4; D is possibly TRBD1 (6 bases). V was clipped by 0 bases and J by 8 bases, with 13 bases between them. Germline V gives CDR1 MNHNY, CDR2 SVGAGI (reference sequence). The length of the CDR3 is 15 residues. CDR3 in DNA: TGTGCCAGCAGTTACTCGGGGGCCAGTGGGGAAAAACTGTTTTTT. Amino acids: CASSYSGASGEKLFF.

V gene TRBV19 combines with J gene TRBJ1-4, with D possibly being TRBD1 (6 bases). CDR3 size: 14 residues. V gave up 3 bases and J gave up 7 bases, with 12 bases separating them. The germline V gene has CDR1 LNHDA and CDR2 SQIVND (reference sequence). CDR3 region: CASSMQGSGEKLFF. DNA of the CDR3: TGTGCCAGTAGTATGCAGGGGTCGGGTGAAAAACTGTTTTTT.

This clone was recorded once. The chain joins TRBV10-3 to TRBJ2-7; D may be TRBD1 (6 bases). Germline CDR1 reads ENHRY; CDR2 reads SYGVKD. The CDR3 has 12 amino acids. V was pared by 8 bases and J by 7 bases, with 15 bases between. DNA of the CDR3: TGTGCCATCGCCAGGGGATCAGAAGAGCAGTACTTC. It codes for CAIARGSEEQYF.

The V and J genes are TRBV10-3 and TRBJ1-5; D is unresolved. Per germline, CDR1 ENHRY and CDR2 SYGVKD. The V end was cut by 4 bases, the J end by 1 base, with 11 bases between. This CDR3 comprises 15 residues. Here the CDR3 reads CAISVEHSSNQPQHF. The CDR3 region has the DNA TGTGCCATCAGTGTGGAACACAGCAGCAATCAGCCCCAGCATTTT.

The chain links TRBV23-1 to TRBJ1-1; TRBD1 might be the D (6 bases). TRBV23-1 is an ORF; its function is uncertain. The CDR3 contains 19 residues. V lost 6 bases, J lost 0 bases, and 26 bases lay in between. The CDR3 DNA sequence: TGCGCCAGCAGACTCAAACTACAACGACAGGTCCTGATGAACACTGAAGCTTTCTTT. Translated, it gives CASRLKLQRQVLMNTEAFF.

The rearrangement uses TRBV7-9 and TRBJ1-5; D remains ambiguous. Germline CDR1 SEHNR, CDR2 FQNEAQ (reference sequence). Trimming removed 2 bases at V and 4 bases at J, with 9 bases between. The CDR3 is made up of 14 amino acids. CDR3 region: CASSLTGGNQPQHF. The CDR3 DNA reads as TGTGCCAGCAGCTTAACTGGAGGGAATCAGCCCCAGCATTTT.

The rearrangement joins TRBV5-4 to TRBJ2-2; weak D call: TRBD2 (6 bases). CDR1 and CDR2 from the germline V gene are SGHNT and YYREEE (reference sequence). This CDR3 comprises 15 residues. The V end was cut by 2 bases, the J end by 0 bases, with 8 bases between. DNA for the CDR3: TGTGCCAGCAGCTTCGGGACTGCGAACACCGGGGAGCTGTTTTTT. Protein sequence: CASSFGTANTGELFF.

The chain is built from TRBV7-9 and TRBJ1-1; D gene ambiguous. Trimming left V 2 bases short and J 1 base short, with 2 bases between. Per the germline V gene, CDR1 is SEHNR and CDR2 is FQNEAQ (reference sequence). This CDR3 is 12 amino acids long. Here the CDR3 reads CASSLQNTEAFF. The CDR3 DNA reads TGTGCCAGCAGCTTACAGAACACTGAAGCTTTCTTT.